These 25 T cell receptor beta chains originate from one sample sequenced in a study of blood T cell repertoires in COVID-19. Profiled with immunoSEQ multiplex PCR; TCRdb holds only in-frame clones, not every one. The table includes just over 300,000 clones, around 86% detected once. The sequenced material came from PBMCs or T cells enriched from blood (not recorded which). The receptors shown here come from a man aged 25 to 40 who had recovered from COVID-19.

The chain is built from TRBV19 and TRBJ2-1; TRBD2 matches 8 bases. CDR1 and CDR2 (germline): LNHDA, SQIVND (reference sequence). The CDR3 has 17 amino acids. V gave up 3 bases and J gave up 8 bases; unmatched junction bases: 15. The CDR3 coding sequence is TGTGCCAGTAGTATGTCCCCTCCAGCGGGGGTTCGGGATGAGCAGTTCTTC. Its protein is CASSMSPPAGVRDEQFF.

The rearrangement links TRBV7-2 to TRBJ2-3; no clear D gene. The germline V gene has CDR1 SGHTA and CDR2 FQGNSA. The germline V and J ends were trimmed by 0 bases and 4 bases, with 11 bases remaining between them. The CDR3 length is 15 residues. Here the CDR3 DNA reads TGTGCCAGCAGCTTAGCGGGCGAAAGATCAGATACGCAGTATTTT. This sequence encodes CASSLAGERSDTQYF.

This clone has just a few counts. The CDR3 nucleotides are TGTGCCAGCAGCTCCCGGACAGGGACCCAAGAGACCCAGTACTTC. Translation gives CASSSRTGTQETQYF. The V call is TRBV7-2, the J call TRBJ2-5; TRBD1 matches at 8 bases. The germline V gene has CDR1 SGHTA and CDR2 FQGNSA. The CDR3 totals 15 residues. The ends lost 4 bases at V and 1 base at J; junction bases unmatched: 5.

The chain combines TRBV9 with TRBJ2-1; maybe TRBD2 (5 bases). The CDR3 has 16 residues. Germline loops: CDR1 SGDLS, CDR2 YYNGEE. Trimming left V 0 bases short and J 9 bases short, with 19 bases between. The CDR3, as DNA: TGTGCCAGCAGCGTAGGGGCCCTAGCTAGAAAGCGTGAGCAGTTCTTC. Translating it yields CASSVGALARKREQFF.

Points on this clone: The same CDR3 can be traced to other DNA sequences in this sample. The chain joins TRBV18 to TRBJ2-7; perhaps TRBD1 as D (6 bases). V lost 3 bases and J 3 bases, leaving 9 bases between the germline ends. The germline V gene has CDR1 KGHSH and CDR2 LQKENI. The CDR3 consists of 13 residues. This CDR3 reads CASSPSQGYEQYF. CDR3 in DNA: TGTGCCAGCTCACCCTCACAGGGCTACGAGCAGTACTTC. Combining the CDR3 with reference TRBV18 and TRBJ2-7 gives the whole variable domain NAGVMQNPRHLVRRRGQEARLRCSPMKGHSHVYWYRQLPEEGLKFMVYLQKENIIDESGMPKERFSAEFPKEGPSILRIQQVVRGDSAAYFCASSPSQGYEQYFGPGTRLTVT.

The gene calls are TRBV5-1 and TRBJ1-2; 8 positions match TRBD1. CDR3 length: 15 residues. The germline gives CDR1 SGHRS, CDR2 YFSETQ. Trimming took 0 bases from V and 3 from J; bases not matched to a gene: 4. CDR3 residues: CASSLALQGDYGYTF. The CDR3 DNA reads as TGCGCCAGCAGCTTGGCCCTACAGGGGGACTATGGCTACACCTTC.

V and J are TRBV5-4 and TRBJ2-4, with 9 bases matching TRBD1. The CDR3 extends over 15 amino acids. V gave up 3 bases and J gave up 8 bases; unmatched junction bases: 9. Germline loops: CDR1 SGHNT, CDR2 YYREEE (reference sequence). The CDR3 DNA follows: TGTGCCAGCAGCTGGGACAGGGCAACGAGGGACATTCAGTACTTC. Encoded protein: CASSWDRATRDIQYF.

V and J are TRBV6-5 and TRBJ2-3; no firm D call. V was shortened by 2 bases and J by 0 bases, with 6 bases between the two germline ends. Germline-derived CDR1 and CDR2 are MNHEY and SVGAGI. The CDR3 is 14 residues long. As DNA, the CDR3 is TGTGCCAGCAGTTACCGTGAGAGCACAGATACGCAGTATTTT. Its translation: CASSYRESTDTQYF.

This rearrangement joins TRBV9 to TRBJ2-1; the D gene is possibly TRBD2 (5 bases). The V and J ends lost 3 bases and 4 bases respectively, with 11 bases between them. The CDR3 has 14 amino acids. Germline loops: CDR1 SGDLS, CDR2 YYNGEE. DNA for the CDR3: TGTGCCAGCAGCGGCGACTATTTATACAATGAGCAGTTCTTC. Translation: CASSGDYLYNEQFF.

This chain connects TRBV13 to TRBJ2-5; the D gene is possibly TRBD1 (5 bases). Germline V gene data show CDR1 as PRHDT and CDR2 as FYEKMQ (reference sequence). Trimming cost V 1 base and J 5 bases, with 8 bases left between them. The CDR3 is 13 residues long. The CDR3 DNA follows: TGTGCCAGCAGCTTAGTTCACAGGGAGACCCAGTACTTC. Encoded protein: CASSLVHRETQYF.

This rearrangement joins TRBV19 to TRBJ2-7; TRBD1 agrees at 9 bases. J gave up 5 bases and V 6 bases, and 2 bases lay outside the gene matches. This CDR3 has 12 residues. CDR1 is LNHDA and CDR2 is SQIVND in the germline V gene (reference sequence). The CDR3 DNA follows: TGTGCCAGTAGCTGGACAGGGGACGAGCAGTACTTC. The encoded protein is CASSWTGDEQYF.

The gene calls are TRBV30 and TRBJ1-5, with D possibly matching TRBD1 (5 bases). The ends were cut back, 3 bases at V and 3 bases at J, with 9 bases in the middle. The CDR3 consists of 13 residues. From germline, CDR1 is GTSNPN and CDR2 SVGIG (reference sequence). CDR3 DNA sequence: TGTGCCTGGAGCCCGGGGGACAATCAGCCCCAGCATTTT. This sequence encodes CAWSPGDNQPQHF.

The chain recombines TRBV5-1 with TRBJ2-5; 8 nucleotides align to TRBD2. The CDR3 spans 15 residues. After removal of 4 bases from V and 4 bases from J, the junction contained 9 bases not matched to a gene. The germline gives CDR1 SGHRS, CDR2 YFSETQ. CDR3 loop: CASSATGLVGETQYF. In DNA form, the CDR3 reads TGCGCCAGCAGCGCCACGGGACTAGTCGGAGAGACCCAGTACTTC.

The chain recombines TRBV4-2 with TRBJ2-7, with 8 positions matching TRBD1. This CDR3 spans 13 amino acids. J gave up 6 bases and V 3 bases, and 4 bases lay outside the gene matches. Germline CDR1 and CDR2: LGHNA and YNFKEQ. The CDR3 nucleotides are TGTGCCAGCAGCCAGGAGACAGGGGCCGAGCAGTACTTC. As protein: CASSQETGAEQYF.

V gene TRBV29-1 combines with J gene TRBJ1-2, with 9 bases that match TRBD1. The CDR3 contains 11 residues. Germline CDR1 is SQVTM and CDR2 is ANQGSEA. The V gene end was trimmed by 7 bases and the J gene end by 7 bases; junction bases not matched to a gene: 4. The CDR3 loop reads CSGGTGPGYTF. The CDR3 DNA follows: TGCAGCGGAGGGACAGGGCCTGGCTACACCTTC.

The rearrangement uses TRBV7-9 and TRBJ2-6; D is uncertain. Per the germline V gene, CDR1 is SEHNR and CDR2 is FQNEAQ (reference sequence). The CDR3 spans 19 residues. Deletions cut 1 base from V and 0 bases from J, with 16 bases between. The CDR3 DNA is TGTGCCAGCAGCTTAGTTTTGTCCAGGATCAGCTCTGGGGCCAACGTCCTGACTTTC. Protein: CASSLVLSRISSGANVLTF.

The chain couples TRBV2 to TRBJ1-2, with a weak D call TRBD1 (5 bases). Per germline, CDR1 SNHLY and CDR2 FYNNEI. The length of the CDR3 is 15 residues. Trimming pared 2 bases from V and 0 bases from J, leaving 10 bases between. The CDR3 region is CASSEWAGPNYGYTF. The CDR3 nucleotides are TGTGCCAGCAGTGAATGGGCAGGGCCTAACTATGGCTACACCTTC.

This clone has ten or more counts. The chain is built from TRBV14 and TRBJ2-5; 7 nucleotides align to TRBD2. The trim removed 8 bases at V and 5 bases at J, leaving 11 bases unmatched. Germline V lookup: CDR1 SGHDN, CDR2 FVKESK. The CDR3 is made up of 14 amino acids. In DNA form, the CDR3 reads TGTGCCAGCGCCGCGGGAGCTAGATCGGAGACCCAGTACTTC. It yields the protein CASAAGARSETQYF.

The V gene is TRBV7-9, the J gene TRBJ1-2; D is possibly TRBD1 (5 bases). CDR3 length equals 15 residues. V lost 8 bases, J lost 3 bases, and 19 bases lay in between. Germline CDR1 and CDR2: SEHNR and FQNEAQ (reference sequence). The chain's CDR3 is CASGRAGGVDYGYTF. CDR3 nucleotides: TGTGCCAGCGGCAGGGCAGGCGGGGTAGACTATGGCTACACCTTC.

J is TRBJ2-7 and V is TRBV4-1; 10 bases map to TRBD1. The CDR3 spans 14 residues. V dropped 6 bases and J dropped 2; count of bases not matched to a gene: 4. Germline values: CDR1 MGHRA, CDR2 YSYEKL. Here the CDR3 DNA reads TGCGCCAGCAGGGGGACAGGGGCTCCCTACGAGCAGTACTTC. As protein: CASRGTGAPYEQYF.

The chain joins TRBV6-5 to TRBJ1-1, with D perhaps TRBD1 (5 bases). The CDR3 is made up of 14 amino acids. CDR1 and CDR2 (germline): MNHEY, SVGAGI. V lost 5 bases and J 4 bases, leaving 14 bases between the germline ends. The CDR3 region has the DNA TGTGCCAGCAGTAGCTACGGGGGTGGCACTGAAGCTTTCTTT. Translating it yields CASSSYGGGTEAFF.

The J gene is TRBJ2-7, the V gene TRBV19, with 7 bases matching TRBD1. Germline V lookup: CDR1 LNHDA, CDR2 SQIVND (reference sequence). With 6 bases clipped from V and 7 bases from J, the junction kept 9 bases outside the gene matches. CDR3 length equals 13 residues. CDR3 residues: CASRPGRGIEQYF. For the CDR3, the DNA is TGTGCCAGTAGACCCGGCAGGGGGATTGAGCAGTACTTC.

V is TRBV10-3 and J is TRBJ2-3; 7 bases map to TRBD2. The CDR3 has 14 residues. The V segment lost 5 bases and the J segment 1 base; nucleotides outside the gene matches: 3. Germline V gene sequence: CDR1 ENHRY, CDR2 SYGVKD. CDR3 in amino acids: CAISRDYRTDTQYF. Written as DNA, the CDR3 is TGTGCCATCAGTCGGGACTACCGCACAGATACGCAGTATTTT.

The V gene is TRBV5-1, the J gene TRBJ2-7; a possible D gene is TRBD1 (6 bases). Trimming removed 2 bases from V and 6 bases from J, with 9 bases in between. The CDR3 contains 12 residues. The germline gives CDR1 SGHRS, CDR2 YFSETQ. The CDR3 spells CASSFLGAEQYF. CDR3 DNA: TGCGCCAGCAGCTTTCTGGGGGCCGAGCAGTACTTC. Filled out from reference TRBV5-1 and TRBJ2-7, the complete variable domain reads KAGVTQTPRYLIKTRGQQVTLSCSPISGHRSVSWYQQTPGQGLQFLFEYFSETQRNKGNFPGRFSGRQFSNSRSEMNVSTLELGDSALYLCASSFLGAEQYFGPGTRLTVT.

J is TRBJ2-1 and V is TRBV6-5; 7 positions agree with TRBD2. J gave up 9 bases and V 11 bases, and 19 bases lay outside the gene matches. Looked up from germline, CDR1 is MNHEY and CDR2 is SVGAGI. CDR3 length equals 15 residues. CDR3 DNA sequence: TGTGCCGGGAATCCGGGACTACTAGGGGAAAGTGAGCAGTTCTTC. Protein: CAGNPGLLGESEQFF.